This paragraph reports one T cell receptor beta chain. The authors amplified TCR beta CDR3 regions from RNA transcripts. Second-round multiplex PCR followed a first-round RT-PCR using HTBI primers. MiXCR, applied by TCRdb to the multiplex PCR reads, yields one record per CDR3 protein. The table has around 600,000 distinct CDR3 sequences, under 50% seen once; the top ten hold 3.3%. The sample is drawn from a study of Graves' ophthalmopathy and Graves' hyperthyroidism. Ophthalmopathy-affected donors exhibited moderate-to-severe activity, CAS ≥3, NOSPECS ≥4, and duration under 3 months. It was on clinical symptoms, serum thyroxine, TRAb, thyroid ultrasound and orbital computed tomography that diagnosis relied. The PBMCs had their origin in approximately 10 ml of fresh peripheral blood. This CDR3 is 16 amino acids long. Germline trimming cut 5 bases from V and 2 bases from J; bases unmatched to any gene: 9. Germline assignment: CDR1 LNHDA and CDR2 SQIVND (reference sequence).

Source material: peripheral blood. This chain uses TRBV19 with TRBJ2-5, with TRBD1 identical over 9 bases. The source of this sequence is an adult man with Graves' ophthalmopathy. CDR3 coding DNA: TGTGCCAGTAGTTGGAGCCGGGACAGGGAACAAGAGACCCAGTACTTC. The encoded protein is CASSWSRDREQETQYF.